What follows is one T cell receptor beta chain and its context. CDR1 LNHNV and CDR2 YYDKDF come from the germline V gene (reference sequence). The CDR3 totals 13 residues. V was trimmed by 5 bases and J by 8 bases, leaving 15 bases between them. These data belong to a study of control samples from healthy donors and cancer patients. Sequencing was performed with immunoSEQ multiplex PCR; in TCRdb, only in-frame clones are kept and a portion is missing. The sample includes 100,000 to 150,000 clones, roughly 91% seen only once; the top ten take around 1.8%. The sequencing input was PBMCs. The sequence was obtained from a man aged 50 to 59 with head and neck cancer. The chain recombines TRBV15 with TRBJ1-1; D unresolved. The CDR3 loop is CATSQGLNREAFF. CDR3 bases: TGTGCCACCAGCCAAGGACTAAACCGAGAAGCTTTCTTT.